The clone carrying this T cell receptor beta chain came up many times. Antigen: not known. Amplified material comprised TCR beta CDR3 regions derived from RNA transcripts. In the first round, RT-PCR was carried out with HTBI primers, and a multiplex PCR formed the second round. TCRdb independently ran MiXCR on the multiplex PCR reads; one entry per CDR3 protein. This sample has about 420,000 distinct CDR3 sequences, with more than 20% found just once. This sample is drawn from a study of Graves' ophthalmopathy and Graves' hyperthyroidism. Study results and caveats: The model flagged ophthalmopathy progression at approximately 70% sensitivity and roughly 72% specificity.

People with hyperthyroidism were aged 18 to 65 and newly diagnosed, under 2 months' duration. Other autoimmune diseases, uncontrolled infections, pregnancy or lactation excluded patients from enrollment. Physicians reached a diagnosis by relying on clinical symptoms, serum thyroxine, TRAb, thyroid ultrasound and orbital computed tomography. CDR1 and CDR2 from the germline V gene are LGHNA and YNFKEQ. J gave up 6 bases and V 2 bases, and 19 bases lay outside the gene matches. The CDR3 is 20 amino acids. V and J are TRBV4-2 and TRBJ2-2; 9 nucleotides line up with TRBD2. This TCR derives from a woman younger than 30 with stable Graves' hyperthyroidism. The sample taken for sequencing was peripheral blood. The CDR3 DNA sequence: TGTGCCAGCAGCCAACGGACAGCGGGCGGGAGGGCCTGGATGGCCGGGGAGCTGTTTTTT. It codes for CASSQRTAGGRAWMAGELFF.